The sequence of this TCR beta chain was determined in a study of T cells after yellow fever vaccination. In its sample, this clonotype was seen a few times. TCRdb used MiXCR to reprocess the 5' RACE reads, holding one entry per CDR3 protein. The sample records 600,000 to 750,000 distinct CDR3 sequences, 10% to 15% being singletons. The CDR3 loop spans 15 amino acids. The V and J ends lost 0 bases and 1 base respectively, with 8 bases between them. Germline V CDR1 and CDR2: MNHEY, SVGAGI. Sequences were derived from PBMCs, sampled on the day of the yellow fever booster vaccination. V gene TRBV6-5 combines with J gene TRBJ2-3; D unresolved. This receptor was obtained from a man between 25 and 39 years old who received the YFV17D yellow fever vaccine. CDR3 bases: TGTGCCAGCAGTTACTCAACACTTGGCACAGATACGCAGTATTTT. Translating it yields CASSYSTLGTDTQYF.